These T cell receptor beta chains were read from a single sample in a study of PD-L1 blockade in urothelial cancer. Measured with immunoSEQ multiplex PCR; TCRdb has only the in-frame clones, and not every one. The repertoire consists of 70,000 to 90,000 clones, with roughly 80% occurring once and the leading ten covering 8% to 9.5%. Here the sequenced sample was PBMCs, taken around atezolizumab (anti-PD-L1) treatment. All receptors derive from a man between 65 and 85 years old with urothelial cancer. Both conserved end residues are part of each CDR3. The D gene is left open where the match is weak. Clone size appears in some rows only: once, few, many, or a class for an expanded clone.

cdr3_length,j_call,d_call,v_call,clone_size,cdr3_aa,cdr3_nt
16,TRBJ2-4,TRBD2,TRBV7-9,-,CASSPLASGGVDIQYF,TGTGCCAGCAGCCCCCTGGCTAGCGGGGGAGTTGACATTCAGTACTTC
16,TRBJ2-4,TRBD2,TRBV6-1,-,CASSDTSGGPGDIQYF,TGTGCCAGCAGTGACACTAGCGGAGGGCCTGGTGACATTCAGTACTTC
11,TRBJ2-3,-,TRBV20-1,-,CSAKQGVGQYF,TGCAGTGCGAAGCAGGGTGTGGGGCAGTATTTT
16,TRBJ2-7,TRBD1,TRBV11-2,-,CASSLAGQRMNYEQYF,TGTGCCAGCAGCTTAGCGGGACAGCGAATGAACTACGAGCAGTACTTC
15,TRBJ1-2,TRBD1,TRBV18,-,CASSPGQGSFYGYTF,TGTGCCAGCTCACCAGGACAGGGGAGCTTCTATGGCTACACCTTC
15,TRBJ1-1,-,TRBV5-5,-,CASSPGGGRGTEAFF,TGTGCCAGCAGCCCTGGGGGGGGCAGGGGCACTGAAGCTTTCTTT
16,TRBJ2-2,TRBD2,TRBV11-3,-,CASSLGAGGSTGELFF,TGTGCCAGCAGCTTGGGAGCGGGGGGGTCGACCGGGGAGCTGTTTTTT
16,TRBJ1-1,TRBD1,TRBV5-4,-,CASSSITQGASVEAFF,TGTGCCAGCAGCTCAATTACACAGGGGGCGTCGGTTGAAGCTTTCTTT
17,TRBJ1-2,-,TRBV18,once,CASSPLKGRGSVYGYTF,TGTGCCAGCTCACCATTGAAGGGGCGGGGCTCCGTCTATGGCTACACCTTC
13,TRBJ1-2,TRBD1,TRBV25-1,-,CASSGGTGRGYTF,TGTGCCAGCAGTGGTGGGACAGGGCGAGGCTACACCTTC
15,TRBJ1-3,-,TRBV18,-,CASSLAVSSGNTIYF,TGTGCCAGCTCACTCGCCGTGAGCTCTGGAAACACCATATATTTT
16,TRBJ1-2,TRBD1,TRBV5-6,many,CASSLYETGDFYGYTF,TGTGCCAGCAGCTTGTATGAGACAGGGGATTTCTATGGCTACACCTTC
15,TRBJ1-1,-,TRBV19,-,CASTVSGQQNTEAFF,TGTGCCAGTACGGTCTCCGGACAGCAGAACACTGAAGCTTTCTTT
15,TRBJ1-5,TRBD1,TRBV7-2,-,CASSWGTGGDQPQHF,TGTGCCAGCAGCTGGGGGACAGGGGGCGATCAGCCCCAGCATTTT
14,TRBJ2-2,-,TRBV6-1,-,CASSGIQGPGELFF,TGTGCCAGCAGTGGCATACAGGGACCCGGGGAGCTGTTTTTT
16,TRBJ2-3,TRBD2,TRBV7-9,once,CASSLELAVYTDTQYF,TGTGCCAGCAGCTTAGAACTAGCGGTGTACACAGATACGCAGTATTTT
16,TRBJ2-1,-,TRBV5-4,few,CASSLGSREYLDEQFF,TGTGCCAGCAGCTTGGGGAGCAGGGAATATTTAGATGAGCAGTTCTTC
14,TRBJ1-1,-,TRBV5-1,-,CASSLVGGATEAFF,TGCGCCAGCAGCTTGGTTGGGGGGGCCACTGAAGCTTTCTTT
17,TRBJ1-3,-,TRBV7-2,-,CASSLKWAAGAGNTIYF,TGTGCCAGCAGCTTAAAATGGGCGGCAGGGGCCGGAAACACCATATATTTT
15,TRBJ1-3,-,TRBV6-1,-,CASRPQTVAGNTIYF,TGTGCCAGCAGACCCCAGACAGTGGCTGGAAACACCATATATTTT
15,TRBJ1-1,-,TRBV9,-,CASSVWEGQNTEAFF,TGTGCCAGCAGCGTATGGGAGGGCCAGAACACTGAAGCTTTCTTT
15,TRBJ2-7,TRBD2,TRBV5-4,once,CASSLTSGSLYEQYF,TGTGCCAGCAGCTTAACTAGCGGGTCACTCTACGAGCAGTACTTC
13,TRBJ2-1,TRBD2,TRBV27,-,CASLSGFYNEQFF,TGTGCCAGCCTTAGCGGGTTTTACAATGAGCAGTTCTTC
11,TRBJ2-7,-,TRBV29-1,-,CSVGTAYEQYF,TGCAGCGTTGGGACAGCCTACGAGCAGTACTTC
15,TRBJ2-2,-,TRBV6-4,-,CASSDTGSHTGELFF,TGTGCCAGCAGTGACACCGGTTCCCACACCGGGGAGCTGTTTTTT
16,TRBJ1-1,-,TRBV5-1,-,CASSPPSLTGYTEAFF,TGCGCCAGCAGCCCCCCGAGTTTAACAGGGTACACTGAAGCTTTCTTT
15,TRBJ2-5,TRBD1,TRBV5-6,-,CASSPGTGGLETQYF,TGTGCCAGCAGTCCCGGGACAGGGGGCTTAGAGACCCAGTACTTC
18,TRBJ2-2,-,TRBV7-7,few,CASSFDSPGLEPTGELFF,TGTGCTAGCAGCTTTGACTCGCCGGGACTGGAGCCCACCGGGGAGCTGTTTTTT
14,TRBJ2-5,TRBD2,TRBV10-3,few,CAIKASGIQETQYF,TGTGCCATCAAGGCTAGCGGGATACAAGAGACCCAGTACTTC
13,TRBJ2-7,-,TRBV11-1,-,CASSADTAYEQYF,TGTGCCAGCAGCGCCGACACCGCCTACGAGCAGTACTTC
15,TRBJ2-7,-,TRBV25-1,-,CASSERGTSTYEQYF,TGTGCCAGCAGTGAAAGGGGTACTTCTACCTACGAGCAGTACTTC
13,TRBJ1-1,TRBD1,TRBV7-3,-,CASSGQAGTEAFF,TGTGCCAGCAGTGGACAGGCAGGGACTGAAGCTTTCTTT
15,TRBJ2-5,-,TRBV15,-,CATSRDRGLQETQYF,TGTGCCACCAGCAGAGATCGAGGGCTACAAGAGACCCAGTACTTC
13,TRBJ1-1,TRBD1,TRBV19,-,CASRDSGQPEAFF,TGTGCCAGTAGGGACTCGGGACAGCCTGAAGCTTTCTTT
15,TRBJ2-3,TRBD2,TRBV14,-,CASSQGIAGTDTQYF,TGTGCCAGCAGCCAAGGAATAGCGGGAACAGATACGCAGTATTTT
15,TRBJ1-4,-,TRBV11-3,-,CASSQAGGRYEKLFF,TGTGCCAGCAGCCAAGCGGGGGGACGGTATGAAAAACTGTTTTTT
16,TRBJ2-1,-,TRBV7-9,-,CASSRILGTRGNEQFF,TGTGCCAGCAGCCGTATCCTCGGGACACGAGGAAATGAGCAGTTCTTC
15,TRBJ2-2,-,TRBV7-9,many,CASSSWTENTGELFF,TGTGCCAGCAGCTCCTGGACAGAAAACACCGGGGAGCTGTTTTTT
12,TRBJ1-1,-,TRBV29-1,-,CSVGQDLEMAFF,TGCAGCGTTGGACAGGACCTAGAGATGGCTTTCTTT
14,TRBJ1-1,TRBD1,TRBV2,-,CASSMEGADTEAFF,TGTGCCAGCAGCATGGAGGGGGCGGACACTGAAGCTTTCTTT
13,TRBJ1-5,-,TRBV6-1,once,CASSTDRNQPQHF,TGTGCCAGCAGTACGGACAGAAATCAGCCCCAGCATTTT
15,TRBJ2-3,-,TRBV29-1,-,CSVGGWAGVTDTQYF,TGCAGCGTTGGAGGGTGGGCAGGGGTCACAGATACGCAGTATTTT
16,TRBJ2-1,TRBD2,TRBV11-3,once,CASTLGAGGLYNEQFF,TGTGCCAGCACCCTAGGAGCGGGGGGTCTGTACAATGAGCAGTTCTTC